This TCR beta chain was sequenced for a study of response to subunit inactivated influenza vaccine. TCRdb reanalysed the RT-PCR reads using MiXCR and keeps one entry per CDR3 protein. The sample gives more than 400,000 distinct CDR3 sequences, under 8.5% of which show up once; roughly 13% is in the top ten. Whole-study findings and limits: Authors proposed each seasonal influenza vaccination draws in few new T cells.

This clonotype came up a few times. Its target is unknown. The sequence came from a man in his fifties or sixties who received an inactivated influenza vaccine. This specimen consisted of PBMCs from blood, obtained less than 25 months after vaccination.

The CDR3 region is CAISRTGLETQYF. CDR3 nucleotides: TGTGCCATCAGCCGAACGGGGCTTGAGACCCAGTACTTC. The V gene is TRBV10-3, the J gene TRBJ2-5; D may correspond to TRBD1 or TRBD2 (5 bases each). CDR3 length equals 13 residues. The germline gives CDR1 ENHRY, CDR2 SYGVKD. The ends were cut back, 6 bases at V and 5 bases at J, with 13 bases in the middle.